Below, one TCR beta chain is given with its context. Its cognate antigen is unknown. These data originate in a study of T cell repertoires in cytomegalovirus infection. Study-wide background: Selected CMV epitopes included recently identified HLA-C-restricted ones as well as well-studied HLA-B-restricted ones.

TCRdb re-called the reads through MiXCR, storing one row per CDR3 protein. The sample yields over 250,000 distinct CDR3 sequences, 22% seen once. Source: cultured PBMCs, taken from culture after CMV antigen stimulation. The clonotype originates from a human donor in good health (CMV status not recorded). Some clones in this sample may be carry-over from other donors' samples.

The CDR3 loop reads CASFRVATGELFF. The DNA for the CDR3 is TGTGCCAGCTTCCGGGTGGCTACCGGGGAGCTGTTTTTT. The chain couples TRBV11-2 to TRBJ2-2, with D hard to call. The CDR3 extends over 13 amino acids. Germline assignment: CDR1 SGHAT and CDR2 FQNNGV. The V gene lost 8 bases and the J gene lost 5 bases, with 12 bases spanning the gap.